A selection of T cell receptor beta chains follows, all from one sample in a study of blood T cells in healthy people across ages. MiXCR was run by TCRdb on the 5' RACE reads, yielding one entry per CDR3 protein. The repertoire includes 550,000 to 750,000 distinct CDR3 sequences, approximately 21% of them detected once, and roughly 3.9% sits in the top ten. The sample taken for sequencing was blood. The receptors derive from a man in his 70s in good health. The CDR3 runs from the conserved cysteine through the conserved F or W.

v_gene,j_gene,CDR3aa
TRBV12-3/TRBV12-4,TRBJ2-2,CASSFSNTGELFF
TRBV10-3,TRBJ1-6,CAISEAASLNSPLHF
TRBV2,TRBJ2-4,CASSDDLVRGIQYF
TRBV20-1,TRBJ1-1,CSARRGTAEAFF
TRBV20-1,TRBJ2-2,CSALGGGRAETGELFF
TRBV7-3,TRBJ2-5,CASSLRPQVKSGSETQYF
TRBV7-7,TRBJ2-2,CAGSAGGGHTGELFF
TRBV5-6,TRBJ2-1,CASSYQLAGEQFF
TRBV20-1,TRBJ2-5,CSARPDRGGQETQYF
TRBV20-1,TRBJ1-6,CSARATGTEYNSPLHF
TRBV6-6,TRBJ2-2,CASSVVSPATGELFF
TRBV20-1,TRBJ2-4,CSACRAIIAKNIQYF
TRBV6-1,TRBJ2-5,CASSESRGHETQYF
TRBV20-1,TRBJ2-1,CSAQGGSAYNEQFF
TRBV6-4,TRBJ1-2,CASRILGNSNYGYTF
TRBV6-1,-,CASSASDRGVNEQFF
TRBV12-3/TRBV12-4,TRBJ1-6,CASSLDPSPLHF